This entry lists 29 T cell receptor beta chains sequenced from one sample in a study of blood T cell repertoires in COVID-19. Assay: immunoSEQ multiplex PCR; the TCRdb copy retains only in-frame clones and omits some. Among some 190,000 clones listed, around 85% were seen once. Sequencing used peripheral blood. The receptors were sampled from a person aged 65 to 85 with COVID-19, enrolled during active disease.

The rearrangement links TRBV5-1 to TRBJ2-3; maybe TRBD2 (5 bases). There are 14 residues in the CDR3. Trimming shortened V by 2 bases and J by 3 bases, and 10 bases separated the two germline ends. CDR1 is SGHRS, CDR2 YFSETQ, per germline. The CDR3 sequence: CASSLVDSTDTQYF. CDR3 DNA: TGCGCCAGCAGCTTAGTGGACTCTACAGATACGCAGTATTTT.

CDR3 region: CASSSASGIRSYNEQFF. The DNA of the CDR3 is TGTGCCAGCAGCTCGGCTAGCGGGATTCGCTCCTACAATGAGCAGTTCTTC. The chain joins TRBV7-3 to TRBJ2-1; 9 bases match TRBD2. V lost 4 bases to trimming and J lost 0 bases; unmatched junction nucleotides: 7. Germline V CDR1 and CDR2: SGHTA, FQGTGA. The CDR3 length is 17 residues.

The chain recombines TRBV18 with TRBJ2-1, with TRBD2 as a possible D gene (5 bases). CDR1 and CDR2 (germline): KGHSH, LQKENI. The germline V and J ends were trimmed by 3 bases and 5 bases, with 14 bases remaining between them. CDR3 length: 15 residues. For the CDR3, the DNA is TGTGCCAGCTCACCTACAGCGGCCGCCAACAATGAGCAGTTCTTC. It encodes CASSPTAAANNEQFF.

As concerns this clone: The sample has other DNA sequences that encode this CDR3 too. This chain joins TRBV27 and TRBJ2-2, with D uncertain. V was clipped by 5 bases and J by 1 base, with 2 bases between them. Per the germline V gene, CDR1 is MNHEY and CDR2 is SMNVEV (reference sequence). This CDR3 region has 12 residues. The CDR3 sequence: CASSRNTGELFF. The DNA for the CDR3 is TGTGCCAGCAGTCGGAACACCGGGGAGCTGTTTTTT.

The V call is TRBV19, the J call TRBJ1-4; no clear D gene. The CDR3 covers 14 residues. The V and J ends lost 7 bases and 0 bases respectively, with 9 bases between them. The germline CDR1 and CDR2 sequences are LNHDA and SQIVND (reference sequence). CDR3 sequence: CASNPEATNEKLFF. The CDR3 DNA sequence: TGTGCCAGTAACCCGGAGGCAACTAATGAAAAACTGTTTTTT.

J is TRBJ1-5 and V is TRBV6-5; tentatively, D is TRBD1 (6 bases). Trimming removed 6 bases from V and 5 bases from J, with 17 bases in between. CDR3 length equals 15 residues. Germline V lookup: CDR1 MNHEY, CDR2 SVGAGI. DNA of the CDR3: TGTGCCAGCAGAACTCTAGGACAGCGCGATCAGCCCCAGCATTTT. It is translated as CASRTLGQRDQPQHF.

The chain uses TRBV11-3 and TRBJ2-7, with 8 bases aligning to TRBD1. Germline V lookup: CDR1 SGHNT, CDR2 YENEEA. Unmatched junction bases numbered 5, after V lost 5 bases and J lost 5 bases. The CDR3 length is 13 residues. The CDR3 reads CASSIDRGHEQYF. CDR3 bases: TGTGCCAGCAGCATCGACAGGGGCCACGAGCAGTACTTC.

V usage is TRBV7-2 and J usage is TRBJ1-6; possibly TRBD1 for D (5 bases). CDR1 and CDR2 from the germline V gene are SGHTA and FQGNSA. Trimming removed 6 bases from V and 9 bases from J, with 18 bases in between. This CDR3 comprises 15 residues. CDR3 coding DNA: TGTGCCAGCAGTCTCGGACACCACGGCGGTTCACCCCTCCACTTT. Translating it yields CASSLGHHGGSPLHF.

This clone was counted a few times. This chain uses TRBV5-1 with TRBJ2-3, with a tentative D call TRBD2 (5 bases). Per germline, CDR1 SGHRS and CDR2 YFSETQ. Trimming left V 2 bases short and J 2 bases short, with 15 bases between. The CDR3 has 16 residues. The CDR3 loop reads CASSFPVSRATDTQYF. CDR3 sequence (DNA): TGCGCCAGCAGCTTCCCGGTTTCGAGGGCCACAGATACGCAGTATTTT. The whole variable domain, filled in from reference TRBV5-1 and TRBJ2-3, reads KAGVTQTPRYLIKTRGQQVTLSCSPISGHRSVSWYQQTPGQGLQFLFEYFSETQRNKGNFPGRFSGRQFSNSRSEMNVSTLELGDSALYLCASSFPVSRATDTQYFGPGTRLTVL.

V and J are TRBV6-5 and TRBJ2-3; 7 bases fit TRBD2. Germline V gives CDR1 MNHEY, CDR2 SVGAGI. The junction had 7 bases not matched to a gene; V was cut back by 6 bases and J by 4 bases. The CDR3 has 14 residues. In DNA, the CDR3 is TGTGCCAGCAGCCCCAGCGGGATTGCAGATACGCAGTATTTT. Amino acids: CASSPSGIADTQYF.

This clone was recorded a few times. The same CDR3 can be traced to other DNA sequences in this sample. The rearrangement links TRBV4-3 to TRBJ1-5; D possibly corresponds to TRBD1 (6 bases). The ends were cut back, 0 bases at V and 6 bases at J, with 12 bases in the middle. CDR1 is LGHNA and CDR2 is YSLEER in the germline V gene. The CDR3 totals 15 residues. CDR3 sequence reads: CASSQEATGGQPQHF. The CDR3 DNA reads TGCGCCAGCAGCCAAGAAGCGACAGGTGGTCAGCCCCAGCATTTT.

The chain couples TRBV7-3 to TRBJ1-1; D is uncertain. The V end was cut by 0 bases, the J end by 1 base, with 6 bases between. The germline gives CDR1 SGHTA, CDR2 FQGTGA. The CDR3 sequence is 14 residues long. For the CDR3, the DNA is TGTGCCAGCAGCTTAACAAGAGGGAACACTGAAGCTTTCTTT. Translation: CASSLTRGNTEAFF.

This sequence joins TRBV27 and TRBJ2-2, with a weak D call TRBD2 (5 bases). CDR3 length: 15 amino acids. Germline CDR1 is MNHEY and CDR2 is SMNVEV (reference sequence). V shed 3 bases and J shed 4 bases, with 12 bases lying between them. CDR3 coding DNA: TGTGCCAGCAGTTTTCGAGCGGCGGGCACCGGGGAGCTGTTTTTT. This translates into CASSFRAAGTGELFF.

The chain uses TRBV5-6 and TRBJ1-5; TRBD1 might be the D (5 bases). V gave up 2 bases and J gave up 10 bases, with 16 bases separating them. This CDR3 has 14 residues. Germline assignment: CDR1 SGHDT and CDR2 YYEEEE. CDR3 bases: TGTGCCAGCAGCTTATCAATGTTGGGGGGTCCCCAGCATTTT. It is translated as CASSLSMLGGPQHF.

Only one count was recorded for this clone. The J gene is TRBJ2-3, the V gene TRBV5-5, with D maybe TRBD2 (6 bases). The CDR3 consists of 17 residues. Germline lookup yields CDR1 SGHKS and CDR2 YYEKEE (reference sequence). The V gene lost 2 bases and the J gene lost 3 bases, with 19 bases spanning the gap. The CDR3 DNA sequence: TGTGCCAGCAGCTTTCGTGTTTGGGTTGGGGGGACAGATACGCAGTATTTT. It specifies CASSFRVWVGGTDTQYF.

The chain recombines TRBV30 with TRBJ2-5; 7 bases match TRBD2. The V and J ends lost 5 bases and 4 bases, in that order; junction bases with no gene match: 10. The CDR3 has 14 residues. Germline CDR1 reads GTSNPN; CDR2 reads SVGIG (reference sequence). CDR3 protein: CAWASGALGETQYF. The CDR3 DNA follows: TGTGCCTGGGCTAGCGGTGCCTTGGGAGAGACCCAGTACTTC.

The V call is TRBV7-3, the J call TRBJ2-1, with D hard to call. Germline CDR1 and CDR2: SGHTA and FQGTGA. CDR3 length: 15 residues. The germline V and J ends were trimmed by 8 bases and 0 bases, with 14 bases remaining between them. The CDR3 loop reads CASAPSPSSYNEQFF. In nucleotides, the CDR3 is TGTGCCAGCGCCCCCTCCCCGAGCTCCTACAATGAGCAGTTCTTC.

CDR3 DNA: TGCGCCAGCAGCTTGGTCGGAGCAACTAATGAAAAACTGTTTTTT. Its translation is CASSLVGATNEKLFF. The chain recombines TRBV5-1 with TRBJ1-4; D is uncertain. The germline gives CDR1 SGHRS, CDR2 YFSETQ. V was cut by 0 bases and J by 0 bases, with 6 bases left in between. This CDR3 is built from 15 residues. The variable domain in full, with the rest retrieved from reference TRBV5-1 and TRBJ1-4, is KAGVTQTPRYLIKTRGQQVTLSCSPISGHRSVSWYQQTPGQGLQFLFEYFSETQRNKGNFPGRFSGRQFSNSRSEMNVSTLELGDSALYLCASSLVGATNEKLFFGSGTQLSVL.

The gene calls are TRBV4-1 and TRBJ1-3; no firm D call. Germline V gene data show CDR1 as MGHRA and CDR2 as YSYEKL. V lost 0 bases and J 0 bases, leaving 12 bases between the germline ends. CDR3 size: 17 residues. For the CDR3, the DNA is TGCGCCAGCAGCCAAGATCTTATTAGATCCTCTGGAAACACCATATATTTT. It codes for CASSQDLIRSSGNTIYF.

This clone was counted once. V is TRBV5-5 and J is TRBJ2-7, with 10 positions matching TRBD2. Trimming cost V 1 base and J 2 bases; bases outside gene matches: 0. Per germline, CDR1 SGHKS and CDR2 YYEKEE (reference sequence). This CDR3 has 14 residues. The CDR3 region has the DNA TGTGCCAGCAGCTTGACTAGCGGGGCCTACGAGCAGTACTTC. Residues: CASSLTSGAYEQYF.

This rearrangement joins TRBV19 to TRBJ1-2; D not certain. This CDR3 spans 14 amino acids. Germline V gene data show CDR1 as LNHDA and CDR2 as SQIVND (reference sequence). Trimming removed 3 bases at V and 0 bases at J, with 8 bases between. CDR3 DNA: TGTGCCAGTAGTATTCTTGGCACTAACTATGGCTACACCTTC. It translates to CASSILGTNYGYTF.

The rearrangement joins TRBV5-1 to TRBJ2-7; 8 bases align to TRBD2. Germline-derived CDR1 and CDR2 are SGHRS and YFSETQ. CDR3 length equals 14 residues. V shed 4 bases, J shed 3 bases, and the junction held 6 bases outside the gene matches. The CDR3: CASSDTSGNYEQYF. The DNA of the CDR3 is TGCGCCAGCAGCGACACTAGCGGAAACTACGAGCAGTACTTC.

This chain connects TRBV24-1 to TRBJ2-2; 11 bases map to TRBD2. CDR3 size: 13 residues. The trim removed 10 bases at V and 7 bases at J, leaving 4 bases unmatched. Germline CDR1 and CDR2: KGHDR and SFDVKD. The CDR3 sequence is CATQGLAVGELFF. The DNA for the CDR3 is TGTGCCACTCAGGGACTAGCGGTCGGGGAGCTGTTTTTT.

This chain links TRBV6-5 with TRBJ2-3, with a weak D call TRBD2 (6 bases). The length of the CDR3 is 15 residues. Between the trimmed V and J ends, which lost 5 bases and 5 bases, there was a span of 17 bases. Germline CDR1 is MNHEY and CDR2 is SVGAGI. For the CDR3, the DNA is TGTGCCAGCAGTCCGTGGCGGGAAGTGGAAGATACGCAGTATTTT. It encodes CASSPWREVEDTQYF.

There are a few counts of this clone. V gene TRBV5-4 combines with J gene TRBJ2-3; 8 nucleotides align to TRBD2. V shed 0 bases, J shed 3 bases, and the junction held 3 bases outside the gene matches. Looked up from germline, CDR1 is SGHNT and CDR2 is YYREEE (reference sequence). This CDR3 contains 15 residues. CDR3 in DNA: TGTGCCAGCAGCTTGGGGGAGCGGGGGACAGATACGCAGTATTTT. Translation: CASSLGERGTDTQYF.

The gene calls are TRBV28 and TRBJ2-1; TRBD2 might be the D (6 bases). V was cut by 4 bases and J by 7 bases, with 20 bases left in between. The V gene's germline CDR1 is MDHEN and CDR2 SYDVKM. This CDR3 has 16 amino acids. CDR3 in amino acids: CASSYISGRGGNEQFF. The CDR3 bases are TGTGCCAGCAGTTACATCAGCGGAAGGGGAGGAAATGAGCAGTTCTTC.

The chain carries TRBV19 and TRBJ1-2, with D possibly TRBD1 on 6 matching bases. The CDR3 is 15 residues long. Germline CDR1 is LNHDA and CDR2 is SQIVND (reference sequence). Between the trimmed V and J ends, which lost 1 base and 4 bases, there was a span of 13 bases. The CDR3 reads CASSIVAGGAYGYTF. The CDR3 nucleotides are TGTGCCAGTAGTATAGTGGCGGGGGGCGCCTATGGCTACACCTTC.

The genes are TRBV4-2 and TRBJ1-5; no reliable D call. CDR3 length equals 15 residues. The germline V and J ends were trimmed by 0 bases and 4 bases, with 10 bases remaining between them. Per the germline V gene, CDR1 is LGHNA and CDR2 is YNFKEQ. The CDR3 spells CASSQDSGGNQPQHF. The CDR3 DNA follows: TGTGCCAGCAGCCAAGATTCGGGAGGAAATCAGCCCCAGCATTTT.

The CDR3 DNA sequence: TGCAGTGATAAGGGGAACTATGGCTACACCTTC. Protein product: CSDKGNYGYTF. The V call is TRBV20-1, the J call TRBJ1-2; possibly TRBD1 for D (5 bases). The CDR3 contains 11 residues. With 7 bases removed from V and 2 bases from J, the gap between germline ends came to 8 bases. Germline CDR1 reads DFQATT; CDR2 reads SNEGSKA (reference sequence).